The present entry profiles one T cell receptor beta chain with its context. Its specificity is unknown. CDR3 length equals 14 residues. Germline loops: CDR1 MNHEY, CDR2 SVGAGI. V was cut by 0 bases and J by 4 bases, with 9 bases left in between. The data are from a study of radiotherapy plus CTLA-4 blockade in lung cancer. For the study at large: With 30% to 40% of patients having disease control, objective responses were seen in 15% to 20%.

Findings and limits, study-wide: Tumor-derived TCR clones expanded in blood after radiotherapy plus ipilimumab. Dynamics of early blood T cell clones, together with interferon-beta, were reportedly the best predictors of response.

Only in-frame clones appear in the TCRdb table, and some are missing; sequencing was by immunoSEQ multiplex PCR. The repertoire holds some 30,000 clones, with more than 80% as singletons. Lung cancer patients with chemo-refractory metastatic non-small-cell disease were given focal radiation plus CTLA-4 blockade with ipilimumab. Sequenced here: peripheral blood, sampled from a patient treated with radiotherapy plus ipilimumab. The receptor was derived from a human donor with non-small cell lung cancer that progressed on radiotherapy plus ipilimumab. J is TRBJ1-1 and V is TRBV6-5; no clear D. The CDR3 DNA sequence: TGTGCCAGCAGTTACTCGTCGATAGCCACTGAAGCTTTCTTT. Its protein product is CASSYSSIATEAFF.